The clone carrying this T cell receptor (beta chain) was detected a few times. Its matching antigen is unknown. The study's findings and limits: The TCR gene usage of tumor memory CD4+ T cells clustered together with blood and lymph node memory CD4+ cells and with lymph node naive CD4+ cells.

Each CDR3 protein is one row after TCRdb ran MiXCR on the 5' RACE reads. The table has more than 55,000 distinct CDR3 sequences, less than 25% seen once. Treg sorting used a CD4+CD25+CD127-/low gate. CDR1 is SNHLY and CDR2 is FYNNEI in the germline V gene. Trimming cost V 6 bases and J 0 bases, with 9 bases left between them. The CDR3 loop spans 14 amino acids. The sample was tumor-infiltrating Tregs sorted from the breast tumor. The receptor was isolated from a female donor with breast cancer. The gene calls are TRBV2 and TRBJ1-5, with D hard to call. CDR3 amino acids: CASSRLNSNQPQHF. CDR3 bases: TGTGCCAGCAGCCGCCTGAATAGCAATCAGCCCCAGCATTTT.